The clone carrying this T cell receptor (beta chain) was picked up a small number of times. Antigen specificity is unknown. This sample is drawn from a study of response to subunit inactivated influenza vaccine. General study results and limits: Few additional T cells are recruited per seasonal influenza vaccination, authors suggested.

Using its own MiXCR run on the RT-PCR reads, TCRdb lists one record per CDR3 protein. The sample contains about 650,000 distinct CDR3 sequences, 11% to 15% of which appear only once. This CDR3 is 12 amino acids long. CDR1 is LNHNV and CDR2 is YYDKDF in the germline V gene (reference sequence). The germline V and J ends were trimmed by 5 bases and 5 bases, with 8 bases remaining between them. This receptor was identified in a middle-aged man who received an inactivated influenza vaccine. The V gene is TRBV15, the J gene TRBJ2-3; D gene unclear. The input for sequencing was PBMCs from blood, taken approximately 15 days before vaccination. CDR3 sequence: CATSPVGDTQYF. DNA for the CDR3: TGTGCCACCAGCCCTGTCGGAGATACGCAGTATTTT.